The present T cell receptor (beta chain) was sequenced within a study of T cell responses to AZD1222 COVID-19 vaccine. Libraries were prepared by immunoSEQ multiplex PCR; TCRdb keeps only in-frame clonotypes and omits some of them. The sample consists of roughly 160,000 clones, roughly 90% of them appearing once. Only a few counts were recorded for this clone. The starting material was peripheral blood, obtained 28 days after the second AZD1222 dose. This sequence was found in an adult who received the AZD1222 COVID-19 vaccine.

The CDR3 spells CASSYSVGVLNEQYF. In nucleotides, the CDR3 is TGTGCCAGCAGTTACTCGGTCGGGGTACTGAACGAGCAGTACTTC. The gene calls are TRBV6-5 and TRBJ2-7, with a tentative D call TRBD2 (5 bases). The CDR3 loop spans 15 amino acids. Germline V gives CDR1 MNHEY, CDR2 SVGAGI. V dropped 0 bases and J dropped 5 bases, with 14 bases sitting between them.